The rows below give T cell receptor beta chains drawn from one sample of a study of cytomegalovirus exposure and HLA in healthy donors. Measured with immunoSEQ multiplex PCR; TCRdb has only the in-frame clones, and not every one. The data show some 66,000 clones, around 97% seen once. Sequencing was carried out using PBMCs. Receptors originate from a woman aged 18 to 35 in good health and CMV-seropositive. Each CDR3 is given with its conserved first and last residue. The order of the fields is V gene, D gene, CDR3 length, clone size, J gene, CDR3 protein, CDR3 DNA. The D gene is left open where the match is weak. Only some rows state a clone size, as once, few, many or a class for expanded clones.

>TRBV11-2|TRBD2|14|.|TRBJ2-1
CASSYSGVGSEQFF
TGTGCCAGCAGTTATAGCGGGGTGGGAAGTGAGCAGTTCTTC
>TRBV6-1|.|14|.|TRBJ1-5
CANREDRDNQPQHF
TGTGCCAACAGGGAAGACAGAGACAATCAGCCCCAGCATTTT
>TRBV9|.|15|.|TRBJ2-1
CASSPDLKRGNEQFF
TGTGCCAGCAGCCCCGACCTTAAACGGGGTAATGAGCAGTTCTTC
>TRBV28|TRBD1|16|.|TRBJ2-5
CASSLSPTGGEETQYF
TGTGCCAGCAGTTTATCCCCGACAGGGGGGGAAGAGACCCAGTACTTC
>TRBV7-3|TRBD2|19|.|TRBJ2-1
CASSSTGTSGLSSYNEQFF
TGTGCCAGCAGCTCCACCGGGACTAGCGGGTTAAGCTCCTACAATGAGCAGTTCTTC
>TRBV6-5|TRBD1|15|once|TRBJ1-3
CASSYAGGDGNTIYF
TGTGCCAGCAGTTACGCAGGGGGCGACGGAAACACCATATATTTT
>TRBV7-8|.|16|.|TRBJ2-7
CASSLGGSRPSYEQYF
TGTGCCAGCAGCTTAGGAGGGTCACGACCCTCATACGAGCAGTACTTC
>TRBV2|TRBD2|19|.|TRBJ2-6
CASSTTTSGRVSGANVLTF
TGTGCCAGCAGTACTACAACTAGCGGGAGAGTATCTGGGGCCAACGTCCTGACTTTC
>TRBV5-4|TRBD1|17|.|TRBJ2-1
CASSGGQGTGTYNEQFF
TGTGCCAGCAGCGGGGGACAGGGCACAGGGACATACAATGAGCAGTTCTTC
>TRBV9|.|14|.|TRBJ2-2
CASSVGGNTGELFF
TGTGCCAGCAGCGTCGGCGGGAACACCGGGGAGCTGTTTTTT
>TRBV7-2|.|15|once|TRBJ2-7
CASSSRVWGMYEQYF
TGTGCCAGCAGCTCCAGGGTATGGGGTATGTACGAGCAGTACTTC
>TRBV4-1|TRBD2|16|.|TRBJ2-5
CASRGPGLAGAETQYF
TGCGCCAGCAGAGGGCCGGGACTAGCGGGAGCTGAGACCCAGTACTTC
>TRBV27|.|15|.|TRBJ1-1
CASSRGGSLNTEAFF
TGTGCCAGCAGTCGGGGGGGGAGCCTGAACACTGAAGCTTTCTTT
>TRBV13|TRBD1|14|.|TRBJ2-5
CASSLGTGVETQYF
TGTGCCAGCAGCTTAGGTACAGGGGTAGAGACCCAGTACTTC
>TRBV5-6|.|11|.|TRBJ1-2
CASSRVYGYTF
TGTGCCAGCAGCCGAGTATATGGCTACACCTTC
>TRBV2|.|17|.|TRBJ1-5
CASSERQGFFGNQPQHF
TGTGCCAGCAGTGAAAGGCAGGGGTTTTTTGGCAATCAGCCCCAGCATTTT
>TRBV5-6|TRBD2|16|.|TRBJ2-1
CASGLERERGYNEQFF
TGTGCCAGCGGCTTGGAGCGGGAGAGGGGTTACAATGAGCAGTTCTTC
>TRBV28|TRBD2|15|.|TRBJ2-1
CASSLPREVYNEQFF
TGTGCCAGCAGTTTACCCCGGGAGGTCTACAATGAGCAGTTCTTC
>TRBV9|TRBD1|15|.|TRBJ1-1
CASSVDPNRGAEAFF
TGTGCCAGCAGCGTAGACCCGAACAGGGGCGCTGAAGCTTTCTTT
>TRBV4-1|TRBD2|18|.|TRBJ2-4
CASSQDRTSGAGANIQYF
TGCGCCAGCAGCCAAGACCGGACTAGCGGGGCCGGGGCTAACATTCAGTACTTC
>TRBV6-1|.|16|.|TRBJ2-4
CASSEAWGVSKNIQYF
TGTGCCAGCAGTGAAGCTTGGGGAGTGTCCAAAAACATTCAGTACTTC
>TRBV6-5|.|13|.|TRBJ1-5
CASRRQVDQPQHF
TGTGCCAGCAGGAGACAGGTTGATCAGCCCCAGCATTTT
>TRBV11-2|TRBD1|15|once|TRBJ1-6
CASSPTGTGGSPLHF
TGTGCCAGCAGCCCCACCGGGACAGGCGGTTCACCCCTCCACTTT
>TRBV5-4|TRBD2|13|.|TRBJ2-7
CASSPGTTEEQYF
TGTGCCAGCAGCCCTGGGACTACAGAGGAGCAGTACTTC